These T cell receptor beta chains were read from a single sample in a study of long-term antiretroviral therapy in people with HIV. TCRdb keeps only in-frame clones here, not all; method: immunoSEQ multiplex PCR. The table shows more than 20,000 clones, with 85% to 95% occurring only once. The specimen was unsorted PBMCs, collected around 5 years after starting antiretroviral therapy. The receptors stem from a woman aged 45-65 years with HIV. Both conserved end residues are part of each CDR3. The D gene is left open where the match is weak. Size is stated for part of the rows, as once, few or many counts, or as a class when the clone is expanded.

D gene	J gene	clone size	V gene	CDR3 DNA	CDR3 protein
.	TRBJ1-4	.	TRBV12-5	TGTGCTAGTTCATATCAGACTAATGAAAAACTGTTTTTT	CASSYQTNEKLFF
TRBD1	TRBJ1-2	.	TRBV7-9	TGTGCCAGCAGCTCAGATACAGGGGAGCGTAACTATGGCTACACCTTC	CASSSDTGERNYGYTF
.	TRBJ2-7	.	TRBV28	TGTGCCAGCAGTTTAGGCAGGATTTCCTACGAGCAGTACTTC	CASSLGRISYEQYF
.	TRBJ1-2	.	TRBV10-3	TGTGCCATCAGTGAGTCGACAGCTAACTATGGCTACACCTTC	CAISESTANYGYTF
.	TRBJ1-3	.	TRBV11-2	TGTGCCAGCAGCCCGAGGGGACACACCATATATTTT	CASSPRGHTIYF
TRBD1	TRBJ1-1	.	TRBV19	TGTGCCAGTAGTATCGGCGGGACAGGGGGGACTGAAGCTTTCTTT	CASSIGGTGGTEAFF
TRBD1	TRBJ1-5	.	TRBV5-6	TGTGCCAGCAGCTCGACAGGGGTCGAGCCCAATCAGCCCCAGCATTTT	CASSSTGVEPNQPQHF
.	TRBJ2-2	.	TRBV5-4	TGTGCCAGCAGCTTGTTGGGGGCGGGCCTACCAGGGGAGCTGTTTTTT	CASSLLGAGLPGELFF
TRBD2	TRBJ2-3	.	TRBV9	TGTGCCAGCAGCGGTAGCGGGAGGGCCACAGATACGCAGTATTTT	CASSGSGRATDTQYF
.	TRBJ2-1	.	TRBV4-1	TGCGCCAGCAGCCAAGTGAGAGGCAGGGGGGTATACAATGAGCAGTTCTTC	CASSQVRGRGVYNEQFF
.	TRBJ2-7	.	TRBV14	TGTGCCAGCAGCCAAGTTAGGGGCGGCGAGCAGTACTTC	CASSQVRGGEQYF
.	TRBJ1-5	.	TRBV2	TGTGCCAGCAGTGGGGAGAGGTCCCAGCCCCAGCATTTT	CASSGERSQPQHF
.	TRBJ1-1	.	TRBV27	TGTGCCAGCAGTTTTAGGGGTTCCACCACTGAAGCTTTCTTT	CASSFRGSTTEAFF
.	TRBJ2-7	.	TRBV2	TGTGCCAGCAGCGGACAGCTTCCCGAGCAGTACTTC	CASSGQLPEQYF
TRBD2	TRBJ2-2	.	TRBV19	TGTGCCAGTAACTGGGGAGGGGACACCGGGGAGCTGTTTTTT	CASNWGGDTGELFF
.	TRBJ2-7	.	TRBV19	TGTGCCAGTAGTCCCGGACGCACCACCTTATACGAGCAGTACTTC	CASSPGRTTLYEQYF
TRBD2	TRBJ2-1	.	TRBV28	TGTGCCAGCAGTTTATTCCGGGAGGAGTCCTACAATGAGCAGTTCTTC	CASSLFREESYNEQFF
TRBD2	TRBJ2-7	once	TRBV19	TGTGCCAGTAGCCCCGGACTAGCGGGCTACGAGCAGTACTTC	CASSPGLAGYEQYF
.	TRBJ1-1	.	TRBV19	TGTGCCAGTAAATTGTCTGCCGCGAACACTGAAGCTTTCTTT	CASKLSAANTEAFF
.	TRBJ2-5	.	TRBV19	TGTGCCAGTTCGGACTTCCAAGAGACCCAGTACTTC	CASSDFQETQYF
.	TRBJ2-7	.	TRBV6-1	TGTGCCAGCAGTGCTGCGTACGAGCAGTACTTC	CASSAAYEQYF
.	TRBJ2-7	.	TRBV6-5	TGTGCCAGCAGTTACTCGAGAAGCGGCACCTACGAGCAGTACTTC	CASSYSRSGTYEQYF
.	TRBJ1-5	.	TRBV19	TGTGCCAGTACCCCGGACGATCAGCCCCAGCATTTT	CASTPDDQPQHF
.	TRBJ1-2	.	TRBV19	TGTGCCAGTAGTAGGGACGGCGGCAGCAACTATGGCTACACCTTC	CASSRDGGSNYGYTF